This T cell receptor beta chain came from a study of T cell changes during pregnancy in multiple sclerosis. From germline, CDR1 is SEHNR and CDR2 FQNEAQ (reference sequence). This CDR3 is 16 amino acids long. Trimming cost V 4 bases and J 0 bases, with 13 bases left between them. Produced via immunoSEQ multiplex PCR; TCRdb's table is partial and in-frame only. The data hold about 35,000 clones, with 90% to 95% observed a single time. Sequencing used CD4+ T cells from peripheral blood mononuclear cells, obtained in the first trimester of pregnancy. This chain connects TRBV7-9 to TRBJ1-3; D ambiguous. This clonotype originated in a female donor with multiple sclerosis, enrolled in a pregnancy study. The CDR3 reads CASSSRSQSSGNTIYF. CDR3 coding DNA: TGTGCCAGCAGCTCGCGGTCCCAGAGCTCTGGAAACACCATATATTTT.